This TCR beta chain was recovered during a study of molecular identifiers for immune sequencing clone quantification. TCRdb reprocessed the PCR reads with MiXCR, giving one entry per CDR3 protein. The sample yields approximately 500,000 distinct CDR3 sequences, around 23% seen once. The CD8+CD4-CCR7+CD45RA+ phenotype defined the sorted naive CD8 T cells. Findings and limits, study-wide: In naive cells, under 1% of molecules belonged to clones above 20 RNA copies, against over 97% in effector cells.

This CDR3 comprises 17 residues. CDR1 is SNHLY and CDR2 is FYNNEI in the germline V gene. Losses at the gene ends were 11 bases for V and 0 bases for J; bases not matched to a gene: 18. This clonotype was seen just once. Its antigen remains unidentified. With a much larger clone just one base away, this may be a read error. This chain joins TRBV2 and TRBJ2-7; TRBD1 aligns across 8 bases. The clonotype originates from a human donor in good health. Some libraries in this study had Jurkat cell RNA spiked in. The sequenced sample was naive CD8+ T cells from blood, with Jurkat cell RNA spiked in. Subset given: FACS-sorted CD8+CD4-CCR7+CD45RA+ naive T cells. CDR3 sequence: CAGNDPRGPRSSYEQYF. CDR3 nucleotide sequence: TGTGCCGGCAATGACCCCAGGGGGCCCAGGAGCTCCTACGAGCAGTACTTC. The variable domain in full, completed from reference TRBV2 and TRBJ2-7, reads EPEVTQTPSHQVTQMGQEVILRCVPISNHLYFYWYRQILGQKVEFLVSFYNNEISEKSEIFDDQFSVERPDGSNFTLKIRSTKLEDSAMYFCAGNDPRGPRSSYEQYFGPGTRLTVT.